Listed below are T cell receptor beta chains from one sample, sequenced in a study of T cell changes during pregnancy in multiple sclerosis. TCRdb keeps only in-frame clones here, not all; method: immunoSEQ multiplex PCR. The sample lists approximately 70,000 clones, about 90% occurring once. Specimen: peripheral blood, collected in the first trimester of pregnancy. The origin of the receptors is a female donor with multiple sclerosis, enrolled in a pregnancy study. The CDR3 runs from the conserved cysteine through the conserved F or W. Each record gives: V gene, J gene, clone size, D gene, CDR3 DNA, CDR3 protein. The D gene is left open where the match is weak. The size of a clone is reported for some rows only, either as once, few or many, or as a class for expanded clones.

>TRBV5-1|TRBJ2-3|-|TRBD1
TGCGCCAGCAGCTTGGGGGACAGGGGAGTCACAGATACGCAGTATTTT
CASSLGDRGVTDTQYF
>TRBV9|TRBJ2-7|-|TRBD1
TGTGCCAGCAGCGCTTGGACAGGGGAAGGCGAGCAGTACTTC
CASSAWTGEGEQYF
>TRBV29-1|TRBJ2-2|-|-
TGCAGCGTCCGCAGGGAACCCGGGGAGCTGTTTTTT
CSVRREPGELFF
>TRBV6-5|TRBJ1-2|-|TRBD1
TGTGCCAGCAGCTTCGGACAGGGTGTTTATGGCTACACCTTC
CASSFGQGVYGYTF
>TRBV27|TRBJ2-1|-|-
TGTGCCAGCAGTTTACGTGTCTCAGGCAATGAGCAGTTCTTC
CASSLRVSGNEQFF
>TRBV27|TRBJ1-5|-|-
TGTGCCAGCAGTTTGGCACCAAATCAGCCCCAGCATTTT
CASSLAPNQPQHF
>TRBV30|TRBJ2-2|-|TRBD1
TGTGCCTGGACCGTAGCCGGGACAGGGGGCACCGGGGAGCTGTTTTTT
CAWTVAGTGGTGELFF
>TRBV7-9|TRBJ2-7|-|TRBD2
TGTGCCAGCAGCTTAGAGGGACTAGCGATCTACGAGCAGTACTTC
CASSLEGLAIYEQYF
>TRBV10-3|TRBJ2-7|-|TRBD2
TGTGCCACCGAATCCGGCGGCGGGAGTCGTTCCTACGAGCAGTACTTC
CATESGGGSRSYEQYF
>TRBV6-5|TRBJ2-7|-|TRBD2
TGTGCCAGCAGCGACGCGGCGGGAGGGCCCTGGGAGCAGTACTTC
CASSDAAGGPWEQYF
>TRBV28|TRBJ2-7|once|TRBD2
TGTGCCAGCATAGGACTAGCGGGAGCCTACGAGCAGTACTTC
CASIGLAGAYEQYF
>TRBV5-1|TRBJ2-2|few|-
TGCGCCAGCAGCTTGAGGGAGATGGACACCGGGGAGCTGTTTTTT
CASSLREMDTGELFF
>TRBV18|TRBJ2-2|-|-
TGTGCCAGCTCACCTCCCGCCGGGAGCACCGGGGAGCTGTTTTTT
CASSPPAGSTGELFF
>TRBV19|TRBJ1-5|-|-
TGTGCCAGTCACACGGGACACAATCAGCCCCAGCATTTT
CASHTGHNQPQHF
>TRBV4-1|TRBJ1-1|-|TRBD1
TGCGCCAGCAGATTTCGGGACAGTCTAGCCGGGCCGAACACTGAAGCTTTCTTT
CASRFRDSLAGPNTEAFF
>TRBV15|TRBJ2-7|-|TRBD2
TGTGCCACCAGCAGCCTAGCGGGCGAGCAGTACTTC
CATSSLAGEQYF
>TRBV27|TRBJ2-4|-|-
TGTGCCAGCAGTTTATGGGGCGGGGACATTCAGTACTTC
CASSLWGGDIQYF
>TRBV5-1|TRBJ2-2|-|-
TGCGCCAGCAAAGTTACCCCCGGAGGAACCGGGGAGCTGTTTTTT
CASKVTPGGTGELFF
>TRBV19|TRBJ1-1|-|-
TGTGCCAGTAGTTGGACACCTTCGGGCACTGAAGCTTTCTTT
CASSWTPSGTEAFF
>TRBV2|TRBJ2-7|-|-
TGTGCCAGCAGTGCCTCGGCCTACGAGCAGTACTTC
CASSASAYEQYF